Listed below are T cell receptor beta chains from one sample, sequenced in a study. TCRdb re-called the RT-PCR reads with MiXCR, one entry per CDR3 protein. The data show more than 600,000 distinct CDR3 sequences, with 14% seen just once and roughly 3.9% held by the top ten. What was sequenced was memory CD4+ T cells from blood. All receptors come from a female donor in good health, serving as a healthy control. Each CDR3 is given with its conserved first and last residue. The D gene is left open where the match is weak. Not every row has a clone size; where given, it reads once, few, many or a size class.

TRBD1,TRBJ2-7,TRBV28,.,CASRNSGGEQYF,TGTGCCAGCAGGAACTCAGGGGGAGAGCAGTACTTC
.,TRBJ2-5,TRBV20-1,.,CSAENAAPLETQYF,TGCAGTGCCGAGAACGCGGCCCCACTGGAGACCCAGTACTTC
.,TRBJ1-1,TRBV7-8,few,CASSFSDITEAFF,TGTGCCAGCAGCTTCTCAGATATCACTGAAGCTTTCTTT
TRBD2,TRBJ2-5,TRBV9,.,CASSFTSGRAPETQYF,TGTGCCAGCAGCTTTACGAGCGGGAGGGCTCCAGAGACCCAGTACTTC
.,TRBJ2-3,TRBV7-9,many,CASGAADTQYF,TGTGCCAGTGGGGCGGCGGATACGCAGTATTTT
TRBD1,TRBJ2-7,TRBV18,few,CASSPGQGPSYEQYF,TGTGCCAGCTCACCGGGACAGGGTCCCTCCTACGAGCAGTACTTC
.,TRBJ1-2,TRBV25-1,.,CASTDGGLYGYTF,TGTGCCAGCACCGATGGAGGTCTTTATGGCTACACCTTC
.,TRBJ1-2,TRBV5-6,.,CASSLIQNTYGYTF,TGTGCCAGCAGCCTGATCCAGAATACCTATGGCTACACCTTC
TRBD1,TRBJ2-2,TRBV6-2/TRBV6-3,few,CASRDRVGNTGELFF,TGTGCCAGCAGAGACAGGGTCGGGAACACCGGGGAGCTGTTTTTT
.,TRBJ1-2,TRBV20-1,.,CSARLWDYGYTF,TGCAGTGCTCGATTATGGGACTATGGCTACACCTTC
TRBD2,TRBJ2-7,TRBV6-6,many,CASSPPGYLAGQTYEQYF,TGTGCCAGCAGTCCCCCGGGATATCTAGCGGGGCAGACCTACGAGCAGTACTTC
.,TRBJ2-5,TRBV5-4,few,CASSPPEQETQYF,TGTGCCAGCAGCCCACCGGAGCAAGAGACCCAGTACTTC
TRBD1,TRBJ2-2,TRBV10-3,many,CAIRGQGTATGELFF,TGTGCCATCAGGGGACAGGGGACGGCCACCGGGGAGCTGTTTTTT
TRBD2,TRBJ2-3,TRBV6-5,many,CASSPPRLAGVSTDTQYF,TGTGCCAGCAGCCCCCCGAGACTAGCGGGGGTTAGCACAGATACGCAGTATTTT
.,TRBJ2-7,TRBV5-1,few,CASSTGWGYEQYF,TGCGCCAGCAGCACTGGGTGGGGCTACGAGCAGTACTTC
TRBD2,TRBJ2-1,TRBV4-3,many,CASSHYTGTKRHEQFF,TGCGCCAGCAGCCACTATACCGGGACTAAACGACATGAGCAGTTCTTC